These 19 T cell receptor beta chains were all obtained from the same sample, sequenced in a study of molecular identifiers for immune sequencing clone quantification. MiXCR, run by TCRdb on the PCR reads, gives a single entry per CDR3 protein. The data contain 40,000 to 65,000 distinct CDR3 sequences, roughly 38% of them singletons. The sample consisted of naive CD8+ T cells from blood, with Jurkat cell RNA spiked in. Subset meaning: FACS-sorted CD8+CD4-CCR7+CD45RA+ naive T cells. Every receptor here comes from a human donor in good health. Some libraries in this study had Jurkat cell RNA spiked in.

Of note for this clonotype: An end of the junction differs from the germline gene, which may be a read error. The chain carries TRBV12-3 or TRBV12-4 and TRBJ2-3; D possibly corresponds to TRBD1 (6 bases). This CDR3 is built from 14 residues. CDR3 sequence reads: CASSGTGPTDTPYF. The CDR3 DNA reads as TGTGCCAGCAGTGGAACAGGGCCCACAGATACGCCGTATTTT.

The chain couples TRBV27 to TRBJ2-7, with 8 bases lining up with TRBD1. Germline CDR1 and CDR2: MNHEY and SMNVEV (reference sequence). This CDR3 spans 14 amino acids. With V trimmed by 6 bases and J by 3 bases, 7 bases remained unmatched. CDR3 amino acids: CASSYRGAGYEQYF. CDR3 in DNA: TGTGCCAGCAGCTACAGGGGGGCTGGCTACGAGCAGTACTTC.

Turning to this clonotype: Given the absence of the conserved phenylalanine or tryptophan at the CDR3 end, a read error is likely. The rearrangement links TRBV7-7 to TRBJ2-1; no clear D gene. V gave up 0 bases and J gave up 0 bases, with 9 bases separating them. Germline CDR1 reads SSHAT; CDR2 reads FNYEAQ (reference sequence). CDR3 length: 16 amino acids. Here the CDR3 reads CASSLASDPSYNEQFS. Here the CDR3 DNA reads TGTGCCAGCAGCTTAGCTTCCGACCCCTCCTACAATGAGCAGTTCTCC.

This clonotype was counted many times. The genes are TRBV11-2 and TRBJ2-3; 8 positions agree with TRBD2. With 5 bases clipped from V and 2 bases from J, the junction kept 15 bases outside the gene matches. Per the germline V gene, CDR1 is SGHAT and CDR2 is FQNNGV. This CDR3 has 18 residues. CDR3 protein: CASSQVESGRSSTDTQYF. CDR3 nucleotides: TGTGCCAGCAGCCAGGTAGAGAGCGGGAGATCATCCACAGATACGCAGTATTTT.

V and J are TRBV7-9 and TRBJ2-1; TRBD2 matches at 10 bases. This CDR3 has 15 residues. V dropped 5 bases and J dropped 10; count of bases not matched to a gene: 11. In germline, CDR1 is SEHNR, CDR2 FQNEAQ (reference sequence). CDR3 in amino acids: CASSPGLAGEGEQFF. The CDR3 DNA reads as TGTGCCAGCAGCCCGGGCCTAGCGGGAGAGGGCGAGCAGTTCTTC.

Written as DNA, the CDR3 is TGTGCCATAGTCGCTTACAATGAGCAGTTCTTC. This gives the protein CAIVAYNEQFF. V and J are TRBV6-1 and TRBJ2-1, with D uncertain. Germline V CDR1 and CDR2: MNHNS, SASEGT. V was clipped by 10 bases and J by 4 bases, with 8 bases between them. The CDR3 runs to 11 residues.

Concerning this clonotype: Possible read error: a much larger clone is one base away. The final CDR3 position lacks the conserved phenylalanine or tryptophan, pointing to a likely read error. The gene calls are TRBV9 and TRBJ2-3, with 11 positions matching TRBD2. Germline lookup yields CDR1 SGDLS and CDR2 YYNGEE. Unmatched junction bases numbered 4, after V lost 3 bases and J lost 7 bases. This CDR3 is built from 14 residues. As DNA, the CDR3 is TGTGCCAGCAGCGGAACTAGCGGGAGAAATACGCAGTATTGT. Protein: CASSGTSGRNTQYC.

Details on this clonotype: Here the CDR3 omits its conserved ending phenylalanine or tryptophan, so a read error is the likely source. This chain connects TRBV14 to TRBJ2-1; no reliable D call. V lost 0 bases and J 6 bases, leaving 12 bases between the germline ends. The germline CDR1 and CDR2 sequences are SGHDN and FVKESK. This CDR3 region has 15 residues. CDR3 bases: TGTGCCAGCAGCCAAGACCTTAGCCGGGTCAATGAGCAGTTCTCC. Translated, it gives CASSQDLSRVNEQFS.

In this sample, this clonotype turned up a few times. The V gene is TRBV28, the J gene TRBJ2-1; 10 bases match TRBD1. CDR3 length equals 15 residues. V lost 8 bases, J lost 4 bases, and 8 bases stayed unmatched. The germline V gene encodes CDR1 MDHEN and CDR2 SYDVKM. CDR3 region: CASGGTGVNYNEQFF. CDR3 coding DNA: TGTGCCAGCGGGGGGACAGGGGTGAATTACAATGAGCAGTTCTTC.

This clonotype has only a few counts. The junction shows a germline mismatch at one end, possibly a read error. The CDR3 sequence is CNARRLAEWNEQFF. The CDR3 bases are TGCAATGCTAGAAGGCTAGCGGAATGGAATGAGCAGTTCTTC. The genes are TRBV20-1 and TRBJ2-1; 7 bases agree with TRBD2. CDR3 size: 14 residues. The germline V gene encodes CDR1 DFQATT and CDR2 SNEGSKA (reference sequence).

As for this clonotype: Just one base apart from a much larger clone, this may be a read error. V is TRBV9 and J is TRBJ1-1; TRBD1 agrees at 8 bases. The CDR3 sequence is 13 residues long. Germline CDR1 is SGDLS and CDR2 is YYNGEE. CDR3 nucleotide sequence: TGTGCCAGCAGCACATCAGGGGGCACTGAAGCTCTCTTT. Protein product: CASSTSGGTEALF.

Of note for this clonotype: The conserved closing phenylalanine or tryptophan is absent in this CDR3, likely reflecting a read error. This chain connects TRBV29-1 to TRBJ2-1; D ambiguous. The CDR3 is 12 amino acids. Germline-derived CDR1 and CDR2 are SQVTM and ANQGSEA. Trimming pared 7 bases from V and 1 base from J, leaving 8 bases between. The CDR3: CSAIRSYNEQFI. As DNA, the CDR3 is TGCAGCGCCATACGATCCTACAATGAGCAGTTCATC.

J is TRBJ1-2 and V is TRBV20-1; no reliable D call. The germline V gene has CDR1 DFQATT and CDR2 SNEGSKA (reference sequence). CDR3 length: 14 residues. The V gene lost 0 bases and the J gene lost 4 bases, with 12 bases spanning the gap. The CDR3 DNA reads TGCAGTGCTAGAGAATCCCAGGAGCTCTATGGCTACACCTTC. Its protein is CSARESQELYGYTF.

This clonotype was counted only a few times. The rearrangement joins TRBV25-1 to TRBJ2-7, with D unresolved. V was pared by 4 bases and J by 9 bases, with 19 bases between. CDR1 is MGHDK and CDR2 is SYGVNS in the germline V gene. This CDR3 comprises 14 residues. The CDR3 loop reads CASSGSGHTFPQYF. In DNA, the CDR3 is TGTGCCAGCAGTGGTTCCGGGCATACCTTCCCGCAGTACTTC.

A remark on this clonotype: This may come from a read error, since a much larger clone is one base off. The CDR3 loop is CASSFLAGAETQYF. CDR3 in DNA: TGTGCCAGCAGCTTCTTGGCGGGAGCGGAAACGCAGTATTTT. V usage is TRBV5-4 and J usage is TRBJ2-3; 7 bases map to TRBD2. After removal of 2 bases from V and 9 bases from J, the junction contained 9 bases not matched to a gene. Germline V gene sequence: CDR1 SGHNT, CDR2 YYREEE (reference sequence). This CDR3 has 14 residues.

The J gene is TRBJ2-1, the V gene TRBV19, with 7 bases that match TRBD2. From germline, CDR1 is LNHDA and CDR2 SQIVND (reference sequence). V trimming: 3 bases; J trimming: 7 bases; junction bases outside the gene matches: 3. There are 13 residues in the CDR3. In DNA form, the CDR3 reads TGTGCCAGTAGTATGGGGACTACGAATGAGCAGTTCTTC. Protein sequence: CASSMGTTNEQFF.

Concerning this clonotype itself: A much larger clone lies one base from this, so it may be a read error. The V gene is TRBV5-1, the J gene TRBJ1-5; TRBD1 might be the D (6 bases). CDR1 SGHRS and CDR2 YFSETQ come from the germline V gene. The CDR3 is 13 residues long. The CDR3 loop reads CASCLAAGEPQHF. The DNA for the CDR3 is TGCGCCAGCTGCTTGGCCGCAGGGGAGCCCCAGCATTTT.

CDR3 DNA sequence: TGTGCCAGCAGCTTAGTAGGGGGCAATACTGAAGCTTTCTTT. Encoded protein: CASSLVGGNTEAFF. V is TRBV7-8 and J is TRBJ1-1, with 7 bases lining up with TRBD1. Per the germline V gene, CDR1 is SGHVS and CDR2 is FQNEAQ. This CDR3 contains 14 residues. The junction had 4 bases not matched to a gene; V was cut back by 1 base and J by 5 bases.

This clonotype occurred a few times. The chain joins TRBV23-1 to TRBJ2-1; weak D call: TRBD1 (6 bases). TRBV23-1 belongs to the ORF category, with a function that is uncertain. This CDR3 spans 16 amino acids. The V end was cut by 4 bases, the J end by 3 bases, with 16 bases between. CDR3 loop: CASSPSGQSYYNEQFF. In nucleotides, the CDR3 is TGCGCCAGCAGTCCCTCAGGACAGTCGTACTACAATGAGCAGTTCTTC.